One and the same sample provided the 23 T cell receptor beta chains below, sequenced in a study of beta chain features in type 1 diabetes (dated by TCRdb to 2017 to 2018). Library preparation used the immunoSEQ multiplex PCR assay. The High Capacity cDNA Reverse Transcription Kit was used to reverse transcribe all of the isolated RNA, meaning that expressed TCRB transcripts were what got sequenced. Entries here come from immuneACCESS through TCRdb and include only in-frame sequences with V and J called. Some clones fail to appear in such tables; in the studies checked, an unresolved V gene covers under half of the shortfall, and the cause of the remainder is unknown. This sample gives about 270,000 clones in total; 14% of them show up just once. Over 0.015% of the sample belongs to the ten largest clones. Study-wide conclusions, independent of this receptor: A moderate but significant shortening of TCRB CDR3 length was observed in type 1 diabetes patients in all four CD4+ subsets.

Their antigens are not known. The sample taken for sequencing was naive CD4+ T cells from blood. Explained via the paper, the cell subset or site label denotes: true naive CD4+ T cells. Source of these receptors: a man in his thirties or forties with type 1 diabetes.

This chain links TRBV30 with TRBJ1-3; D perhaps matches TRBD1 (5 bases). This CDR3 comprises 14 residues. V lost 7 bases, J lost 0 bases, and 13 bases lay in between. Germline V gives CDR1 GTSNPN, CDR2 SVGIG (reference sequence). The CDR3 region is CAFRQGNSGNTIYF. As DNA, the CDR3 is TGTGCCTTCAGGCAGGGTAACTCTGGAAACACCATATATTTT.

The chain has TRBV5-4 and TRBJ2-1; TRBD1 agrees at 10 bases. Germline values: CDR1 SGHNT, CDR2 YYREEE (reference sequence). CDR3 length: 16 amino acids. V trimming: 3 bases; J trimming: 7 bases; junction bases outside the gene matches: 10. The CDR3 DNA is TGTGCCAGCAGCTCTGGGCCGGGACAGGGGATAAATGAGCAGTTCTTC. Translation: CASSSGPGQGINEQFF. Filled out from reference TRBV5-4 and TRBJ2-1, the complete variable domain reads ETGVTQSPTHLIKTRGQQVTLRCSSQSGHNTVSWYQQALGQGPQFIFQYYREEENGRGNFPPRFSGLQFPNYSSELNVNALELDDSALYLCASSSGPGQGINEQFFGPGTRLTVL.

The rearrangement links TRBV2 to TRBJ1-1; D not resolved. With 5 bases removed from V and 3 bases from J, the gap between germline ends came to 16 bases. Germline CDR1 is SNHLY and CDR2 is FYNNEI. This CDR3 has 15 residues. DNA for the CDR3: TGTGCCAGCAGTTGGGCAGCAAATGAATACACTGAAGCTTTCTTT. Its protein product is CASSWAANEYTEAFF.

This chain uses TRBV7-9 with TRBJ2-1, with 13 nucleotides matching TRBD2. Germline loops: CDR1 SEHNR, CDR2 FQNEAQ (reference sequence). The CDR3 spans 15 residues. Unmatched junction bases numbered 5, after V lost 3 bases and J lost 9 bases. The chain's CDR3 is CASSFGLAGAVEQFF. The CDR3 nucleotides are TGTGCCAGCAGCTTTGGACTAGCGGGAGCGGTTGAGCAGTTCTTC.

Only a few counts were recorded for this clone. The chain joins TRBV28 to TRBJ2-7; the D is unclear. The V and J ends lost 2 bases and 3 bases respectively, with 8 bases between them. This CDR3 has 13 residues. Germline assignment: CDR1 MDHEN and CDR2 SYDVKM. CDR3 DNA: TGTGCCAGCAGTTTAAACAGAAACTACGAGCAGTACTTC. Its protein is CASSLNRNYEQYF.

This sequence joins TRBV2 and TRBJ2-1; D perhaps matches TRBD2 (6 bases). Germline values: CDR1 SNHLY, CDR2 FYNNEI. CDR3 length equals 17 residues. V shed 4 bases and J shed 0 bases, with 16 bases lying between them. CDR3 sequence reads: CASSVRGLSRSYNEQFF. The CDR3 nucleotides read TGTGCCAGCAGTGTCCGAGGACTATCTCGCTCCTACAATGAGCAGTTCTTC. Supplemented by reference TRBV2 and TRBJ2-1, the full variable domain reads EPEVTQTPSHQVTQMGQEVILRCVPISNHLYFYWYRQILGQKVEFLVSFYNNEISEKSEIFDDQFSVERPDGSNFTLKIRSTKLEDSAMYFCASSVRGLSRSYNEQFFGPGTRLTVL.

The sample holds a few counts of this clone. The V and J genes are TRBV4-3 and TRBJ2-7; 8 nucleotides align to TRBD1. The CDR3 spans 14 residues. V gave up 3 bases and J gave up 3 bases; unmatched junction bases: 4. The germline CDR1 and CDR2 sequences are LGHNA and YSLEER. The CDR3: CASSHQTGGYEQYF. The CDR3 DNA reads TGCGCCAGCAGCCACCAAACAGGGGGCTACGAGCAGTACTTC.

This clone occurred a few times. V and J are TRBV27 and TRBJ2-1; D might be TRBD1 (6 bases). From germline, CDR1 is MNHEY and CDR2 SMNVEV (reference sequence). The CDR3 has 12 amino acids. Trimming shortened V by 6 bases and J by 13 bases, and 16 bases separated the two germline ends. CDR3 residues: CASSRADRPQFF. CDR3 DNA sequence: TGTGCCAGCAGCCGTGCCGACAGGCCCCAGTTCTTC.

This clone was picked up a small number of times. Other DNA sequences in this specimen translate into the identical CDR3. The CDR3 coding sequence is TGTGCCAGCAGCTTATCGGTCCAAGAGACCCAGTACTTC. This encodes CASSLSVQETQYF. This chain connects TRBV7-3 to TRBJ2-5; D is unclear. Germline assignment: CDR1 SGHTA and CDR2 FQGTGA. The V end was cut by 2 bases, the J end by 1 base, with 5 bases between. The CDR3 spans 13 residues.

This clone has more than one count but fewer than ten. J is TRBJ1-4 and V is TRBV15; TRBD1 matches 11 bases. The CDR3 sequence is 15 residues long. J lost 7 bases, V lost 3 bases, and 4 bases had no gene match. Germline CDR1 is LNHNV and CDR2 is YYDKDF (reference sequence). The CDR3 loop is CATSSGQGAGEKLFF. CDR3 DNA: TGTGCCACCAGCAGCGGACAGGGGGCCGGTGAAAAACTGTTTTTT. Based on the CDR3 plus reference TRBV15 and TRBJ1-4, the full variable domain is DAMVIQNPRYQVTQFGKPVTLSCSQTLNHNVMYWYQQKSSQAPKLLFHYYDKDFNNEADTPDNFQSRRPNTSFCFLDIRSPGLGDTAMYLCATSSGQGAGEKLFFGSGTQLSVL.

This clone was picked up a small number of times. The rearrangement joins TRBV28 to TRBJ2-2; D may be TRBD2 (5 bases). The germline gives CDR1 MDHEN, CDR2 SYDVKM. Trimming stripped 10 bases from V and 1 base from J, with 13 bases between. The CDR3 has 14 amino acids. Here the CDR3 reads CATTTRGNTGELFF. In nucleotides, the CDR3 is TGTGCCACCACGACTCGGGGGAACACCGGGGAGCTGTTTTTT.

This clone was recorded a few times. The chain has TRBV5-4 and TRBJ2-1, with 8 bases aligning to TRBD2. J was trimmed by 4 bases and V by 4 bases; bases with no gene match: 7. The CDR3 length is 15 residues. The germline V gene encodes CDR1 SGHNT and CDR2 YYREEE (reference sequence). CDR3 protein: CASSLGLASYNEQFF. The CDR3 nucleotides are TGTGCCAGCAGCCTAGGACTAGCTTCGTACAATGAGCAGTTCTTC.

The rearrangement links TRBV11-2 to TRBJ2-2; D ambiguous. From germline, CDR1 is SGHAT and CDR2 FQNNGV. Trimming stripped 1 base from V and 6 bases from J, with 9 bases between. This CDR3 contains 14 residues. CDR3 sequence: CASSLGGSSGELFF. CDR3 coding DNA: TGTGCCAGCAGCTTAGGAGGAAGCTCCGGGGAGCTGTTTTTT. Full variable domain (outside the CDR3, taken from reference TRBV11-2 and TRBJ2-2): EAGVAQSPRYKIIEKRQSVAFWCNPISGHATLYWYQQILGQGPKLLIQFQNNGVVDDSQLPKDRFSAERLKGVDSTLKIQPAKLEDSAVYLCASSLGGSSGELFFGEGSRLTVL.

There are a few counts of this clone. The V and J genes are TRBV2 and TRBJ2-3, with 9 bases that match TRBD1. With V trimmed by 6 bases and J by 3 bases, 1 base remained unmatched. The CDR3 is made up of 13 amino acids. Germline V gene sequence: CDR1 SNHLY, CDR2 FYNNEI. The CDR3 region is CASRGTGTDTQYF. CDR3 nucleotide sequence: TGTGCCAGCAGGGGGACAGGGACAGATACGCAGTATTTT.

In its sample, this clone was seen a few times. This chain uses TRBV29-1 with TRBJ2-7; D is ambiguous. The V gene lost 5 bases and the J gene lost 3 bases, with 17 bases spanning the gap. From germline, CDR1 is SQVTM and CDR2 ANQGSEA. CDR3 length: 14 residues. CDR3 residues: CSVKSEKSNYEQYF. The CDR3 DNA is TGCAGCGTTAAAAGCGAGAAATCCAACTACGAGCAGTACTTC.

In its sample, this clone was seen a few times. The chain joins TRBV14 to TRBJ2-1; 8 nucleotides agree with TRBD2. The CDR3 is 15 amino acids. The germline V gene has CDR1 SGHDN and CDR2 FVKESK. The V segment lost 4 bases and the J segment 1 base; nucleotides outside the gene matches: 3. In nucleotides, the CDR3 is TGTGCCAGCAGCCTAGCGGGACGGTCCTACAATGAGCAGTTCTTC. Residues: CASSLAGRSYNEQFF. Complete variable domain (other parts from reference TRBV14 and TRBJ2-1): EAGVTQFPSHSVIEKGQTVTLRCDPISGHDNLYWYRRVMGKEIKFLLHFVKESKQDESGMPNNRFLAERTGGTYSTLKVQPAELEDSGVYFCASSLAGRSYNEQFFGPGTRLTVL.

The CDR3 sequence: CASSAGGRTYYEQYF. DNA for the CDR3: TGTGCCAGCAGCGCGGGCGGGAGGACCTACTACGAGCAGTACTTC. The gene calls are TRBV5-6 and TRBJ2-7, with 8 nucleotides matching TRBD2. The CDR3 extends over 15 amino acids. Trimming removed 4 bases from V and 3 bases from J; junction bases left unmatched: 9. The V gene's germline CDR1 is SGHDT and CDR2 YYEEEE.

Only a few counts were recorded for this clone. The rearrangement joins TRBV7-2 to TRBJ2-3; D not certain. V lost 1 base to trimming and J lost 4 bases, with 6 bases between them. Germline assignment: CDR1 SGHTA and CDR2 FQGNSA. The CDR3 is 13 residues long. CDR3 nucleotide sequence: TGTGCCAGCAGCTTAGGTAGAGCAGATACGCAGTATTTT. Translating gives CASSLGRADTQYF.

This clone was seen a few times. J is TRBJ2-7 and V is TRBV2; a possible D gene is TRBD2 (6 bases). The V end lost 4 bases, the J end lost 0 bases, and 13 bases lay between the germline ends. Germline CDR1 is SNHLY and CDR2 is FYNNEI. The CDR3 totals 15 residues. CDR3 sequence reads: CASSVRGAISYEQYF. CDR3 nucleotide sequence: TGTGCCAGCAGTGTGCGCGGGGCAATCTCCTACGAGCAGTACTTC.

There are a few counts of this clone. The chain carries TRBV19 and TRBJ2-7; 8 nucleotides line up with TRBD1. This CDR3 contains 16 residues. Germline CDR1 reads LNHDA; CDR2 reads SQIVND (reference sequence). The V gene end was trimmed by 4 bases and the J gene end by 2 bases; junction bases not matched to a gene: 10. CDR3 DNA sequence: TGTGCCAGTAGTAAGCCAGGGGGCGTAAACCCCTACGAGCAGTACTTC. It yields the protein CASSKPGGVNPYEQYF.

This clone was recorded many times. This sequence joins TRBV29-1 and TRBJ2-5; a possible D gene is TRBD1 (5 bases). V lost 6 bases and J 6 bases, leaving 14 bases between the germline ends. The CDR3 has 12 residues. Germline-derived CDR1 and CDR2 are SQVTM and ANQGSEA. The CDR3 spells CSVDQGDKTQYF. The DNA for the CDR3 is TGCAGCGTAGACCAGGGCGATAAGACCCAGTACTTC.

This clone was recorded a few times. This sequence joins TRBV25-1 and TRBJ2-3; a weak D match, TRBD2 (5 bases). The CDR3 loop spans 14 amino acids. V was cut by 0 bases and J by 1 base, with 5 bases left in between. CDR1 MGHDK and CDR2 SYGVNS come from the germline V gene. The CDR3 here is CASSEYGGTDTQYF. The DNA for the CDR3 is TGTGCCAGCAGTGAATACGGGGGCACAGATACGCAGTATTTT.

This clone was seen a handful of times. The chain has TRBV20-1 and TRBJ1-2; D is ambiguous. The germline V gene has CDR1 DFQATT and CDR2 SNEGSKA (reference sequence). This CDR3 is built from 10 residues. V lost 1 base to trimming and J lost 8 bases, with 5 bases between them. CDR3 nucleotides: TGCAGTGCTAGAGCGGTCGGCTACACCTTC. Protein: CSARAVGYTF.